This TCR beta chain was sequenced during a study of early T cells in non-severe SARS-CoV-2 infection. Overall study context: Chains were unpaired, as sequencing was done on bulk RNA from unsorted whole blood.

Unique molecular identifier tags were affixed to discrete cDNA molecules. In TCRdb, the 5' RACE reads were re-called with MiXCR into one record per CDR3 protein. The profile shows over 30,000 distinct CDR3 sequences, roughly 5.7% of them singletons. The study, taken as a whole, reports: VDJdb matching, biased toward anti-spike CD8 responses, missed private and CD4 specificities.

This CDR3 is 16 amino acids long. Trimming took 0 bases from V and 7 from J; bases not matched to a gene: 9. Germline lookup yields CDR1 SGHRS and CDR2 YFSETQ. A word on this clonotype: Its target is unknown.

This TCR came from an adult who was a healthcare worker with PCR-confirmed SARS-CoV-2 infection or an uninfected control (not recorded which). The chain is built from TRBV5-1 and TRBJ2-2, with 7 bases fitting TRBD1. Sequenced input: whole blood. The CDR3 sequence: CASSLVIRGFGGELFF. The DNA of the CDR3 is TGCGCCAGCAGCTTGGTCATCAGGGGGTTCGGCGGGGAGCTGTTTTTT.